What follows are 14 T cell receptor beta chains derived from one specimen sequenced in a study of blood T cell repertoires in COVID-19. Measured with immunoSEQ multiplex PCR; TCRdb has only the in-frame clones, and not every one. The sample has around 100,000 clones; approximately 92% are singletons. Sequences were obtained from peripheral blood. These receptors were obtained from a woman older than 75 with acute or convalescent COVID-19.

The V gene is TRBV12-3 or TRBV12-4, the J gene TRBJ1-1; TRBD1 aligns across 7 bases. J gave up 6 bases and V 5 bases, and 6 bases lay outside the gene matches. The CDR3 consists of 13 residues. In nucleotides, the CDR3 is TGTGCCAGCAGTCGAGGGGGCTTCCCTGAAGCTTTCTTT. Its protein is CASSRGGFPEAFF.

The genes are TRBV6-6 and TRBJ2-7; 10 bases are a match to TRBD2. This CDR3 spans 15 amino acids. CDR1 MNHNY and CDR2 SVGAGI come from the germline V gene (reference sequence). The ends lost 0 bases at V and 10 bases at J; junction bases unmatched: 9. In nucleotides, the CDR3 is TGTGCCAGCAGTTACTCTATGACTAGCGGGTTCGACCAGTACTTC. Its protein product is CASSYSMTSGFDQYF.

The chain recombines TRBV27 with TRBJ2-7, with 13 bases fitting TRBD2. Per germline, CDR1 MNHEY and CDR2 SMNVEV (reference sequence). This CDR3 is built from 14 residues. Losses at the gene ends were 6 bases for V and 7 bases for J; bases not matched to a gene: 6. This chain's CDR3 is CASRAGLAGSEQYF. CDR3 in DNA: TGTGCCAGCAGGGCGGGACTAGCGGGGAGTGAGCAGTACTTC.

The chain links TRBV11-2 to TRBJ2-7; 8 bases align to TRBD2. J gave up 2 bases and V 2 bases, and 5 bases lay outside the gene matches. Germline V CDR1 and CDR2: SGHAT, FQNNGV. The CDR3 is made up of 15 amino acids. CDR3 DNA: TGTGCCAGCAGCTTAAGGACAGCGGGGGCCTACGAGCAGTACTTC. Translating gives CASSLRTAGAYEQYF.

This clone has a single count. The rearrangement links TRBV7-9 to TRBJ1-1, with D possibly TRBD1 on 5 matching bases. The CDR3 covers 13 residues. V was cut by 2 bases and J by 6 bases, with 10 bases left in between. Germline assignment: CDR1 SEHNR and CDR2 FQNEAQ (reference sequence). CDR3 bases: TGTGCCAGCAGCTTATCAACAGGTTCTGAAGCTTTCTTT. It yields the protein CASSLSTGSEAFF.

The chain uses TRBV2 and TRBJ2-3; 8 nucleotides line up with TRBD2. With V trimmed by 1 base and J by 3 bases, 9 bases remained unmatched. Germline values: CDR1 SNHLY, CDR2 FYNNEI. CDR3 length: 17 amino acids. CDR3 sequence (DNA): TGTGCCAGCAGTGAAGACCGGACTAGCCCCAGTACAGATACGCAGTATTTT. Translated: CASSEDRTSPSTDTQYF.

V gene TRBV28 combines with J gene TRBJ1-3; tentative D call: TRBD1 (6 bases). V lost 0 bases, J lost 3 bases, and 12 bases lay in between. The CDR3 loop spans 16 amino acids. In germline, CDR1 is MDHEN, CDR2 SYDVKM. DNA for the CDR3: TGTGCCAGCAGTTTATGGGGGGGGGCGCTTGGAAACACCATATATTTT. Protein: CASSLWGGALGNTIYF.

This chain connects TRBV4-3 to TRBJ1-2, with TRBD1 identical over 7 bases. The CDR3 extends over 17 amino acids. The germline V gene encodes CDR1 LGHNA and CDR2 YSLEER. V lost 0 bases and J lost 6; bases outside the gene matches: 13. The CDR3 nucleotides are TGCGCCAGCAGCCAAGATTTCAGGCCCGGGACAGTGAATGGCTACACCTTC. Translation: CASSQDFRPGTVNGYTF.

J is TRBJ1-6 and V is TRBV3-1 (or the pseudogene TRBV3-2); D is unclear. Germline CDR1 and CDR2: LGHDT and YNNKEL (reference sequence). The CDR3 covers 13 residues. Trimming took off 1 base at V and 8 bases at J, with 6 bases between the two ends. The CDR3 bases are TGTGCCAGCAGCCAAGGTGGCTATTCACCCCTCCACTTT. This sequence encodes CASSQGGYSPLHF.

This clone is a singleton in its sample. The V gene is TRBV2, the J gene TRBJ1-1; no clear D gene. V dropped 6 bases and J dropped 0 bases, with 8 bases sitting between them. CDR1 SNHLY and CDR2 FYNNEI come from the germline V gene. This CDR3 is built from 13 residues. Written as DNA, the CDR3 is TGTGCCAGCAGAATCAGGCTGAACACTGAAGCTTTCTTT. Protein sequence: CASRIRLNTEAFF. Full variable domain (rest looked up from reference TRBV2 and TRBJ1-1): EPEVTQTPSHQVTQMGQEVILRCVPISNHLYFYWYRQILGQKVEFLVSFYNNEISEKSEIFDDQFSVERPDGSNFTLKIRSTKLEDSAMYFCASRIRLNTEAFFGQGTRLTVV.

This sequence joins TRBV27 and TRBJ1-2, with 8 nucleotides matching TRBD1. Germline values: CDR1 MNHEY, CDR2 SMNVEV (reference sequence). J lost 0 bases, V lost 0 bases, and 3 bases had no gene match. The CDR3 is 16 residues long. DNA of the CDR3: TGTGCCAGCAGTTTATCCGCGACAGGGGCTAACTATGGCTACACCTTC. Protein product: CASSLSATGANYGYTF.

J is TRBJ1-3 and V is TRBV5-1; perhaps TRBD1 as D (6 bases). The V end was cut by 4 bases, the J end by 4 bases, with 12 bases between. From germline, CDR1 is SGHRS and CDR2 YFSETQ. The CDR3 is 14 residues long. CDR3 in amino acids: CASSPTGYGNTIYF. The CDR3 DNA sequence: TGCGCCAGCAGCCCGACAGGTTACGGAAACACCATATATTTT. Together with reference TRBV5-1 and TRBJ1-3, the CDR3 gives the full variable domain: KAGVTQTPRYLIKTRGQQVTLSCSPISGHRSVSWYQQTPGQGLQFLFEYFSETQRNKGNFPGRFSGRQFSNSRSEMNVSTLELGDSALYLCASSPTGYGNTIYFGEGSWLTVV.

This clone was counted between two and nine times. The chain joins TRBV27 to TRBJ1-3; D is unresolved. This CDR3 spans 14 amino acids. The V end was cut by 0 bases, the J end by 0 bases, with 3 bases between. The V gene's germline CDR1 is MNHEY and CDR2 SMNVEV (reference sequence). Here the CDR3 DNA reads TGTGCCAGCAGTTTATCCTTCTCTGGAAACACCATATATTTT. It translates to CASSLSFSGNTIYF.

V is TRBV7-3 and J is TRBJ2-2; possibly TRBD1 for D (5 bases). Germline V CDR1 and CDR2: SGHTA, FQGTGA. The CDR3 is 13 residues long. V shed 2 bases and J shed 7 bases, with 8 bases lying between them. CDR3 coding DNA: TGTGCCAGCAGCTTACCAGGGCACGGGGAGCTGTTTTTT. It specifies CASSLPGHGELFF.